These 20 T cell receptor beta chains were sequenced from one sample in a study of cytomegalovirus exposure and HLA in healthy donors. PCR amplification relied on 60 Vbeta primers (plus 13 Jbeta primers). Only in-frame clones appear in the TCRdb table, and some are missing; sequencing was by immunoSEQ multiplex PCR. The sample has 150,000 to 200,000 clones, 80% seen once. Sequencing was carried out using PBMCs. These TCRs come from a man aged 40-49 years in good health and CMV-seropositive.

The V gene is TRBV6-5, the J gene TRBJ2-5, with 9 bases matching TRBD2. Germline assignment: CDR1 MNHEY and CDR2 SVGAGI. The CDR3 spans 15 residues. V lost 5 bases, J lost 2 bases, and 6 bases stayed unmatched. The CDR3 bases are TGTGCCAGCAGTAATAGCGGGGGAACACAAGAGACCCAGTACTTC. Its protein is CASSNSGGTQETQYF.

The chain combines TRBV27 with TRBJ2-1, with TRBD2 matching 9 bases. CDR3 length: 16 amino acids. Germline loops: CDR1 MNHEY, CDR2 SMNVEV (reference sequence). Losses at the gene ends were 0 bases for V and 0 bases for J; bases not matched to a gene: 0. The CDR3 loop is CASSLSSGGSYNEQFF. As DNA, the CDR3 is TGTGCCAGCAGTTTATCTAGCGGGGGCTCCTACAATGAGCAGTTCTTC.

The CDR3 nucleotides are TGTGCCAGCAGCAAAACGGCGGGGAACACCATATATTTT. This codes for CASSKTAGNTIYF. The chain carries TRBV7-3 and TRBJ1-3, with D hard to call. CDR3 size: 13 residues. The germline V gene encodes CDR1 SGHTA and CDR2 FQGTGA. V gave up 5 bases and J gave up 7 bases, with 12 bases separating them. Together with reference TRBV7-3 and TRBJ1-3, the CDR3 gives the full variable domain: GAGVSQTPSNKVTEKGKYVELRCDPISGHTALYWYRQSLGQGPEFLIYFQGTGAADDSGLPNDRFFAVRPEGSVSTLKIQRTERGDSAVYLCASSKTAGNTIYFGEGSWLTVV.

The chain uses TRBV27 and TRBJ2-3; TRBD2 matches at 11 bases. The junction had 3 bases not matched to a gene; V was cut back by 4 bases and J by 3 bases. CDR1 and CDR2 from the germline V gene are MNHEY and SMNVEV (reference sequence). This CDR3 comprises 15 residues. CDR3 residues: CASSSPSGGTDTQYF. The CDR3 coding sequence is TGTGCCAGCAGTTCGCCTAGCGGGGGGACAGATACGCAGTATTTT.

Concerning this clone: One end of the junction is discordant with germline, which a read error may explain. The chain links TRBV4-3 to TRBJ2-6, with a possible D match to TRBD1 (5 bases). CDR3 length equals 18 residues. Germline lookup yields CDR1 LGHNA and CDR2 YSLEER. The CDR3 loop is CASSQSGIKYSGANVLTF. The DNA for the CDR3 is TGCGCCAGCAGCCAAAGTGGAATCAAATACTCTGGGGCCAACGTCCTGACTTTT.

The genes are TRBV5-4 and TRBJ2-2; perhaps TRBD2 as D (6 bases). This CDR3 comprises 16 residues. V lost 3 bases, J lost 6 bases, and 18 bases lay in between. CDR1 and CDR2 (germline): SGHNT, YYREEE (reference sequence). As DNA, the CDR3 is TGTGCCAGCAGCTCGGGACTCGTAATCGGGGCCGGGGAGCTGTTTTTT. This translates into CASSSGLVIGAGELFF.

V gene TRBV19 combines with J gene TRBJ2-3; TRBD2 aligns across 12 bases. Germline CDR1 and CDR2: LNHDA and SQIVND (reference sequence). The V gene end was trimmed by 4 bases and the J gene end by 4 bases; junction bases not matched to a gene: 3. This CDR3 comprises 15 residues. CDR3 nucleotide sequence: TGTGCCAGTAGTAGGACTAGCGGGGTGGCAGATACGCAGTATTTT. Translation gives CASSRTSGVADTQYF.

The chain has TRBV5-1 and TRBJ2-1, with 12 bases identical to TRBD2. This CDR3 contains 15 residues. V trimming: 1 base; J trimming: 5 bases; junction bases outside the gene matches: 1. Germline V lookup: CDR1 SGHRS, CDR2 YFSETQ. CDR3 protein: CASSLWTSGNNEQFF. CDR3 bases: TGCGCCAGCAGCTTGTGGACTAGCGGGAACAATGAGCAGTTCTTC.

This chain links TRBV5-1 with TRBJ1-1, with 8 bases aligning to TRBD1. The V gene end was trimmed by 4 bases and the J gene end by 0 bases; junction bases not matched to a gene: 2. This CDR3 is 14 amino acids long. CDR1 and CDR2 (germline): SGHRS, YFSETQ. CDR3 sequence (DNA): TGCGCCAGCAGCCCGACAGGGGTGAACACTGAAGCTTTCTTT. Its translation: CASSPTGVNTEAFF.

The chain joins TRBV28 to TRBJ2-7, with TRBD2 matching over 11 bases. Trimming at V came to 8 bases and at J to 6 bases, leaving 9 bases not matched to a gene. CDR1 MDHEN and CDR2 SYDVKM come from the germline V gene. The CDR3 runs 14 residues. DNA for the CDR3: TGTGCCAGCGGTTCTAGCGGGGGGTTCGGCGAGCAGTACTTC. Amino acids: CASGSSGGFGEQYF.

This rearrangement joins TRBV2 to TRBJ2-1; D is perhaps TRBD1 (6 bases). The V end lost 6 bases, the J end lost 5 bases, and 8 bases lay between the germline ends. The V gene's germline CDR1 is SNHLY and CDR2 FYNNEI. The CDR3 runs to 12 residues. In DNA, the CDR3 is TGTGCCAGCAGGGGGGCCAACAATGAGCAGTTCTTC. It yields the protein CASRGANNEQFF.

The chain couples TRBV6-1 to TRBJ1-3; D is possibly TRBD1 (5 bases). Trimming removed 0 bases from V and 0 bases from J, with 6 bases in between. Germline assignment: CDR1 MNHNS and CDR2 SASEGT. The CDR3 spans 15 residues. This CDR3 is CASSEAGASGNTIYF. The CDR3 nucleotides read TGTGCCAGCAGTGAAGCTGGGGCCTCTGGAAACACCATATATTTT.

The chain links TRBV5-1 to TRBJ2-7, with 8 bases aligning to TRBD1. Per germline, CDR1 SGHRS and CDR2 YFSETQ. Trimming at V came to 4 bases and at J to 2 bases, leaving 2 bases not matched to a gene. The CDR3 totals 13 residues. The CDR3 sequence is CASSGQGAYEQYF. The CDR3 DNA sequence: TGCGCCAGCAGCGGACAGGGCGCCTACGAGCAGTACTTC.

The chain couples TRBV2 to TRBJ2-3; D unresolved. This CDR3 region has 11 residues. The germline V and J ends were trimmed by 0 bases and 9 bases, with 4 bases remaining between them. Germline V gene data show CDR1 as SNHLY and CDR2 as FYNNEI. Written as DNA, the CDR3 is TGTGCCAGCAGTGAAGCCCGGACGCAGTATTTT. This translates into CASSEARTQYF.

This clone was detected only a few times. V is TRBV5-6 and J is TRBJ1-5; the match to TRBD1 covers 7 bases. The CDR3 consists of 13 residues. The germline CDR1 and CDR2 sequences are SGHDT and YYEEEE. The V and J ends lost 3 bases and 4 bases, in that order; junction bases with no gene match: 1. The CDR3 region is CASSWGQNQPQHF. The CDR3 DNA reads TGTGCCAGCAGCTGGGGACAGAATCAGCCCCAGCATTTT. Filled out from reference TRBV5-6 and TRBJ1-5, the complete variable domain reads DAGVTQSPTHLIKTRGQQVTLRCSPKSGHDTVSWYQQALGQGPQFIFQYYEEEERQRGNFPDRFSGHQFPNYSSELNVNALLLGDSALYLCASSWGQNQPQHFGDGTRLSIL.

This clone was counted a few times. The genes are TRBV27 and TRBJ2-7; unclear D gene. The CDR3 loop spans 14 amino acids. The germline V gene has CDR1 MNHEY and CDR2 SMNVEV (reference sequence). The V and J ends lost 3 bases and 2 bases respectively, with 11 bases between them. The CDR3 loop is CASSLQVMAYEQYF. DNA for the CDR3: TGTGCCAGCAGTTTGCAGGTTATGGCCTACGAGCAGTACTTC.

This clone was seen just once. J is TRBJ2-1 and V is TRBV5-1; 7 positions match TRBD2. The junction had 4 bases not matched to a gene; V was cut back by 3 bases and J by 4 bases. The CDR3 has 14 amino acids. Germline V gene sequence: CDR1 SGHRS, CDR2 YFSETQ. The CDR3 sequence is CASSSPGGYNEQFF. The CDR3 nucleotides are TGCGCCAGCAGCTCCCCGGGGGGTTACAATGAGCAGTTCTTC.

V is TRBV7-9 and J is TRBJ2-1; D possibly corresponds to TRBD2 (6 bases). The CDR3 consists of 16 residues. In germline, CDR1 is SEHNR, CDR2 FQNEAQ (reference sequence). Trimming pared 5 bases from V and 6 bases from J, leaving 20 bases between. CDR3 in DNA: TGTGCCAGCAGCGGAGGGACCCTCGCATTGGGCAATGAGCAGTTCTTC. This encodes CASSGGTLALGNEQFF.

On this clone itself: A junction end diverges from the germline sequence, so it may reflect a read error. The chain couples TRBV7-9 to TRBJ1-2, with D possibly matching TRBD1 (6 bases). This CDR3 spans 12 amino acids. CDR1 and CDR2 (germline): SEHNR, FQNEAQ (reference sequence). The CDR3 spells CSSFGLQGGYTF. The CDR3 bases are TGTTCCAGCTTCGGCCTTCAGGGGGGCTACACCTTC.

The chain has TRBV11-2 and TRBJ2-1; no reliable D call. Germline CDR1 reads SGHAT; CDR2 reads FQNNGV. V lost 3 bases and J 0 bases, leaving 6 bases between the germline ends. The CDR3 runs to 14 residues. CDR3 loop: CASSFAGSYNEQFF. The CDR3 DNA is TGTGCCAGCAGCTTTGCCGGCTCCTACAATGAGCAGTTCTTC.